The sequence of this T cell receptor beta chain was determined in a study of graft-versus-host responses after intestinal transplantation. Study-level background: Multivisceral, liver-intestinal, or isolated intestinal transplants were received by the recipients.

CFSE-labeled responder cells (approximately 200,000) were plated with approximately 200,000 irradiated, violet-dye-labeled stimulator cells. After mixed lymphocyte reaction, dividing CD4+ and CD8+ responder T cells were sorted. Study-level results: Peak levels of circulating GvH clones tracked with early post-transplant HvG declines. High graft-versus-host to host-versus-graft clonal ratios were found in allografts of patients who had graft-donor T cell macrochimerism.

The table lists this clone with a few counts. Looked up from germline, CDR1 is LGHNA and CDR2 is YSLEER. V was pared by 4 bases and J by 3 bases, with 19 bases between. The CDR3 is 16 residues long. Some clones are missing from TCRdb's copy, which holds only in-frame ones; the method was immunoSEQ multiplex PCR. The table lists approximately 14,000 clones, around 40% of them singletons. V is TRBV4-3 and J is TRBJ2-7; the D call may be TRBD1 or TRBD2 (5 bases each). Sequencing used alloreactive CD8+ T cells from a mixed lymphocyte reaction culture, obtained before intestinal transplant. Described subset: CFSE-low proliferating T cells sorted from approximately 6-day pre-transplant mixed lymphocyte reaction (GvH or HvG direction). This sequence originates from a human patient who received an intestinal transplant. CDR3 DNA sequence: TGCGCCAGCAGCCCTGGGGGTCAGGGTAATGGCTACGAGCAGTACTTC. This codes for CASSPGGQGNGYEQYF.